The clone carrying this T cell receptor delta chain was counted a few times. The antigen remains unidentified. This sample is drawn from a study of Vδ1+ human thymocytes. Study-wide points: Approximately 19% of thymic delta-chain sequences were Vdelta2, with few Vdelta3, unlike blood Vdelta1+ controls. Thymic TRG and TRD repertoires appeared highly polyclonal. Many TRG clonotypes were shared between donors; TRD repertoires were essentially private.

V was pared by 0 bases and J by 7 bases, with 40 bases of the junction left unmatched. Germline CDR1 TSWWSYY, CDR2 QGS. The CDR3 sequence is 26 residues long. After alphabeta T cell depletion, CD3+ Vdelta1+ Vdelta2- thymocytes were sorted. Vdelta1+ thymocyte sorts reached between about 97% and 99.6% purity. RNA was extracted from the cells and then reverse transcribed. Multiplex PCR used pooled V-gene forward primers and a constant-region reverse primer to amplify CDR3s. TCRdb re-called the multiplex PCR reads using CATT. The data show under 80,000 delta-chain clones, with approximately 30% seen just once and about 0.24% held by the top ten.

What was sequenced was Vdelta1+ gamma-delta thymocytes from the thymus. Subset defined: FACS-sorted CD3+ TCRalphabeta- TCRVdelta1+ TCRVdelta2- thymocytes. The origin of this receptor is a boy under three years old who had congenital heart surgery. This chain uses TRDV1 with TRDJ1; 8 bases map to TRDD3. This CDR3 reads CALGELSYLGGSPAENCYWGPSKLIF. The CDR3 region has the DNA TGTGCTCTTGGGGAACTATCCTACTTAGGTGGTAGTCCCGCCGAAAATTGTTACTGGGGGCCGTCTAAACTCATCTTT.